This entry features one T cell receptor beta chain sequence. Its matching antigen is unknown. This same CDR3 is encoded by further DNA sequences in the sample. The material for each subset, its genomic DNA, was split evenly across several immunoSEQ plates. Generated by immunoSEQ multiplex PCR, the TCRdb table keeps only in-frame clones and is missing some. The table includes around 2.5 million clones, more than 85% detected once. The data stem from a study of shared clonotypes between healthy human individuals. Study observations and caveats: Sharing across a handful of donors was seen in around 5% of naive CD4 clonotypes. Among non-shared clonotypes, generation probabilities were lower than among those shared by all four donors. Despite large depth, sorted-subset datasets appeared incompletely sequenced.

The sequence was obtained from a man younger than 35 in good health. Some clones in this sample may be carry-over from other donors' samples. The sequencing sample was made of naive CD4+ T cells from PBMCs. Specified subset: CD45RA+ positively selected.

The CDR3 DNA reads TGCGCCAGCAGCTTACTAGCGGGAGGGTACAATGAGCAGTTCTTC. Protein: CASSLLAGGYNEQFF. V gene TRBV5-1 combines with J gene TRBJ2-1, with 13 bases that match TRBD2. Germline CDR1 reads SGHRS; CDR2 reads YFSETQ. J was trimmed by 4 bases and V by 2 bases; bases with no gene match: 0. CDR3 length equals 15 residues.